This TCR beta chain was sequenced for a study of T cells after yellow fever vaccination. TCRdb independently ran MiXCR on the 5' RACE reads; one entry per CDR3 protein. This sample has some 220,000 distinct CDR3 sequences, with approximately 3.3% found just once. Germline assignment: CDR1 KGHSH and CDR2 LQKENI. The V and J ends lost 4 bases and 7 bases respectively, with 13 bases between them. This CDR3 has 14 amino acids. Ten or more counts support this clonotype. This receptor was obtained from a man younger than 35 who received the YFV17D yellow fever vaccine. Here the sequenced sample was CD4+ T cells sorted from PBMCs, taken 10 days after the yellow fever booster vaccination. The rearrangement joins TRBV18 to TRBJ1-4; the D gene is possibly TRBD1 (5 bases). CDR3 in amino acids: CASSLRDAREKLFF. The CDR3 DNA is TGTGCCAGCTCACTCCGGGACGCTCGTGAAAAACTGTTTTTT.